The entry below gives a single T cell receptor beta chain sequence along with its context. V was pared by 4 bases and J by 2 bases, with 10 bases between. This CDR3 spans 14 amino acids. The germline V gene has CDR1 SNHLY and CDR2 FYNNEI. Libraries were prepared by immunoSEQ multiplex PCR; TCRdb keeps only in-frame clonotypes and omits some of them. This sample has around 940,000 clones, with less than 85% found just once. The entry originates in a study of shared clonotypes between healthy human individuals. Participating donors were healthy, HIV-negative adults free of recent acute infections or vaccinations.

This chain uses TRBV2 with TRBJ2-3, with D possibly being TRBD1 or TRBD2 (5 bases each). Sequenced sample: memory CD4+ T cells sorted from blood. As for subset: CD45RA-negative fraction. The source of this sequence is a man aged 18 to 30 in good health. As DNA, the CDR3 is TGTGCCAGCAGTGGAGGGGTTGTCACAGATACGCAGTATTTT. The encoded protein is CASSGGVVTDTQYF.